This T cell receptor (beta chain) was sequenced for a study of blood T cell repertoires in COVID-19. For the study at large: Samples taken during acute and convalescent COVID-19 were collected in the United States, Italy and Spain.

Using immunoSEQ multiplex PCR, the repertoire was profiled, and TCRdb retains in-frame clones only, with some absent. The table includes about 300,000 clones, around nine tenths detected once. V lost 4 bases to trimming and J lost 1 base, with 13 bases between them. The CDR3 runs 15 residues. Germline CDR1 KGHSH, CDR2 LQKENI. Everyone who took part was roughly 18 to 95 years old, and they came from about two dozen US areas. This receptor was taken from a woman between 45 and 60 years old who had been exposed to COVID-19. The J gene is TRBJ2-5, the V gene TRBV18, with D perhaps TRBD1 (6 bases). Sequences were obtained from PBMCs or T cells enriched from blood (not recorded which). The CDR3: CASSQRQESQETQYF. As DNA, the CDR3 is TGTGCCAGCTCACAGCGACAGGAGTCCCAAGAGACCCAGTACTTC.